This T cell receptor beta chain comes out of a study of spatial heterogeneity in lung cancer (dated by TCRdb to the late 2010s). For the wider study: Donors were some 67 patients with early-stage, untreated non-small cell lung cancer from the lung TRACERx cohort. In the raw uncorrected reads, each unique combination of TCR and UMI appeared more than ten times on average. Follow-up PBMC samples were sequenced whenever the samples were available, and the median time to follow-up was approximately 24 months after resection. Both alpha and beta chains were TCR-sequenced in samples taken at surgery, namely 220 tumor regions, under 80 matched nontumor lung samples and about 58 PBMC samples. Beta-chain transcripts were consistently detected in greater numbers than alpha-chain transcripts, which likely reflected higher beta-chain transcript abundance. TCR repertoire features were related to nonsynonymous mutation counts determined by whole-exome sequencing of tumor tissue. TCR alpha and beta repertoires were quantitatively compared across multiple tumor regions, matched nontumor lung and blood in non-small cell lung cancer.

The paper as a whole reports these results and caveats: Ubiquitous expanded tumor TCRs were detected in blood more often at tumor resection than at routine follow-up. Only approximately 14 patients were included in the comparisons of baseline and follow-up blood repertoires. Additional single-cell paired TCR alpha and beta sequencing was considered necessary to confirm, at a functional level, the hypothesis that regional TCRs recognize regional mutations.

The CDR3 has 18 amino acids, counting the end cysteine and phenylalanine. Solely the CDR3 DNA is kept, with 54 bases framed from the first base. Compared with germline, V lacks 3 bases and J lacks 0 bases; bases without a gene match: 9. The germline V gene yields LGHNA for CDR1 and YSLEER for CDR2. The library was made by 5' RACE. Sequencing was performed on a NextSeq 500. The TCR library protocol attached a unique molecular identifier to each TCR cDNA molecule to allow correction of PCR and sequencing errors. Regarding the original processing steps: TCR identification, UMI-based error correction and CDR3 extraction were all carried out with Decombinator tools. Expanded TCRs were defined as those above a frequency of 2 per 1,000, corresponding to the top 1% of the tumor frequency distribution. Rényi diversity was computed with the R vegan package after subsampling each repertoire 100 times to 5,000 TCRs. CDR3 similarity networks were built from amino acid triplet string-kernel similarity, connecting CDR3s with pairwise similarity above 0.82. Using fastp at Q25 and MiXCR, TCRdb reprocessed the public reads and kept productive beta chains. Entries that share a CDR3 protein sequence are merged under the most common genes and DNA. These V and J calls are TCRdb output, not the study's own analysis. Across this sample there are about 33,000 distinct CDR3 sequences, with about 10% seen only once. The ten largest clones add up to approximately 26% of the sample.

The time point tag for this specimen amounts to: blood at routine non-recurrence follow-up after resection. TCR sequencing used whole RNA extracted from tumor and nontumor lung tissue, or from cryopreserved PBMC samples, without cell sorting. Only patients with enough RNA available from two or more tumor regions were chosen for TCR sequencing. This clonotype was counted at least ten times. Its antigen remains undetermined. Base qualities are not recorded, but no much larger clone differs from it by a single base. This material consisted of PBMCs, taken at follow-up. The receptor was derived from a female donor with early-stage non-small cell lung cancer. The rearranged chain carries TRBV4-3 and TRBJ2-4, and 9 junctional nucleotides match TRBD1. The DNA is TGCGCCAGCAGCCACGATGACAGGGGGGAGCTAGCCAAAAACATTCAGTACTTC. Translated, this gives CASSHDDRGELAKNIQYF.